The 17 T cell receptor beta chains reported below all come from one sample, sequenced in a study of tumor and adjacent non-tumor tissue in lung cancer. The template was RNA from unsorted bulk tissue. Distant lung tissue was collected more than 3 cm away from the tumor edge. Three rounds of nested PCR, following a modified ARM-PCR protocol, produced the TCRbeta library. TCRdb ran MiXCR on the multiplex PCR reads and lists one entry per CDR3 protein. The sample holds 60,000 to 65,000 distinct CDR3 sequences, about 56% seen once. Sequenced input: distant non-tumor lung tissue. Every receptor here comes from a man between 65 and 80 years old with non-small cell lung cancer.

V and J are TRBV29-1 and TRBJ1-5; no clear D gene. Germline CDR1 SQVTM, CDR2 ANQGSEA. This CDR3 has 17 residues. Trimming stripped 2 bases from V and 4 bases from J, with 21 bases between. The CDR3 DNA reads TGCAGCGTTGAATGGACGGCCAAAACCGACCGAAATCAGCCCCAGCATTTT. It encodes CSVEWTAKTDRNQPQHF.

The chain combines TRBV12-3 or TRBV12-4 with TRBJ2-2; D remains ambiguous. This CDR3 has 15 residues. V shed 8 bases and J shed 5 bases, with 18 bases lying between them. The CDR3: CASRGHNRSTGELFF. The CDR3 coding sequence is TGTGCCAGCCGAGGCCATAACAGATCAACCGGGGAGCTGTTTTTT.

Note on this clonotype: No conserved phenylalanine or tryptophan ends this CDR3, so it is likely a read error. The chain employs TRBV4-2 and TRBJ2-7, with no clear D. CDR3 length: 17 residues. Germline lookup yields CDR1 LGHNA and CDR2 YNFKEQ. The CDR3 loop reads CASSQDNGWASNYEQYL. The CDR3 DNA follows: TGTGCCAGTAGCCAAGATAATGGGTGGGCCTCTAACTACGAGCAGTACCTC.

This clonotype was observed once. The J gene is TRBJ1-6, the V gene TRBV14; D gene unclear. Germline V lookup: CDR1 SGHDN, CDR2 FVKESK. CDR3 length equals 13 residues. CDR3 in DNA: TGTGTTAGCAGCCAAGCGGGGTACAGTCTGCTCCACTTT. The encoded protein is CVSSQAGYSLLHF.

Details on this clonotype: A read error is possible here, since a much larger clone lies one base away. The rearrangement joins TRBV12-3 or TRBV12-4 to TRBJ2-4; TRBD1 agrees at 7 bases. This CDR3 is built from 15 residues. The CDR3 loop reads CASSPARGQTNIQHF. For the CDR3, the DNA is TGTGCCAGCAGTCCCGCCCGGGGACAGACGAACATTCAGCACTTC.

As for this clonotype: The germline gene is not matched at one end of the junction; a read error may be the cause. The V and J genes are TRBV6-5 and TRBJ1-5; D is perhaps TRBD1 (5 bases). The CDR3 totals 13 residues. Germline CDR1 reads MNHEY; CDR2 reads SVGAGI. Here the CDR3 reads CASSDSRDQPQHF. CDR3 bases: TGTGCCAGCAGTGACTCGCGGGACCAGCCCCAGCATTTT.

This clonotype was detected only once. This may come from a read error, since a much larger clone is one base off. The chain couples TRBV12-3 or TRBV12-4 to TRBJ1-5, with TRBD1 as a possible D gene (6 bases). CDR3 length: 13 residues. CDR3: CAGRFQGNQPQHF. DNA of the CDR3: TGTGCCGGCAGGTTTCAGGGGAATCAGCCCCAGCATTTT.

In the case of this clonotype: One end of the junction does not line up with germline, which may come from a read error. The genes are TRBV29-1 and TRBJ1-5; TRBD1 aligns across 7 bases. Germline CDR1 and CDR2: SQVTM and ANQGSEA. The CDR3 is 17 residues long. In DNA, the CDR3 is TGCAGCGTAGACATCGTGACAGGGAGTTCGAGCAAACAGCCCCAGCATTTT. Protein product: CSVDIVTGSSSKQPQHF.

With respect to this clonotype: One end of the junction fails to match germline, which may point to a read error. The DNA of the CDR3 is TGTACCAGCAGCTTAGATTGGCTAGCCTCGGCCGGGGAGCTGTTTTTT. This codes for CTSSLDWLASAGELFF. This chain uses TRBV11-2 with TRBJ2-2; D may be TRBD2 (5 bases). Germline CDR1 SGHAT, CDR2 FQNNGV. The CDR3 runs 16 residues.

About this clonotype itself: One base away lies a much larger clone, so this may be a sequencing read error. This sequence joins TRBV20-1 and TRBJ2-3; D is perhaps TRBD1 or TRBD2 (5 bases each). The CDR3 length is 12 residues. Germline V gene lookup returns CDR1 DFQATT and CDR2 SNEGSKA (reference sequence). The V gene lost 6 bases and the J gene lost 4 bases, with 11 bases spanning the gap. CDR3 coding DNA: TGCAGTGCCCTCCGGGGCGCAGATACGCAGTATTTT. Translating gives CSALRGADTQYF.

About this clonotype itself: A read error may explain this, as a much larger clone is one base away. The chain is built from TRBV5-5 and TRBJ2-7; TRBD1 might be the D (6 bases). Germline assignment: CDR1 SGHKS and CDR2 YYEKEE (reference sequence). The CDR3 extends over 13 amino acids. The CDR3 coding sequence is TGTGCCAGCAGCAACAACGGACAGTACGAGCATTACTTC. Protein: CASSNNGQYEHYF. The full variable domain, completed using reference TRBV5-5 and TRBJ2-7, is DAGVTQSPTHLIKTRGQQVTLRCSPISGHKSVSWYQQVLGQGPQFIFQYYEKEERGRGNFPDRFSARQFPNYSSELNVNALLLGDSALYLCASSNNGQYEHYFGPGTRLTVT.

This clonotype was detected many times. V gene TRBV4-1 combines with J gene TRBJ1-3; possible D gene TRBD1, 6 bases. CDR3 length: 14 residues. CDR1 and CDR2 from the germline V gene are MGHRA and YSYEKL. With 4 bases removed from V and 0 bases from J, the gap between germline ends came to 7 bases. The CDR3 DNA reads TGCGCCAGCAGCCGACAGGCCTCTGGAAACACCATATATTTT. Protein sequence: CASSRQASGNTIYF.

The genes are TRBV7-8 and TRBJ2-3; tentative D call: TRBD2 (5 bases). Per germline, CDR1 SGHVS and CDR2 FQNEAQ. The V end was cut by 7 bases, the J end by 5 bases, with 25 bases between. This CDR3 has 17 amino acids. CDR3 residues: CASTVRFVGEGIDTQYF. The CDR3 nucleotides are TGTGCCAGCACTGTGCGATTCGTGGGAGAAGGCATAGATACGCAGTATTTT.

The rearrangement uses TRBV10-1 and TRBJ2-7; possible D gene TRBD2, 6 bases. V was clipped by 4 bases and J by 13 bases, with 20 bases between them. The germline CDR1 and CDR2 sequences are WNHNN and SYGVQD (reference sequence). This CDR3 region has 13 residues. DNA of the CDR3: TGCGCCAGCAGTGTCCGACTGGGAGGCGAACATTACTTC. This codes for CASSVRLGGEHYF.

Concerning this clonotype: The junction departs from germline at one end; a sequencing error may be responsible. The rearrangement uses TRBV11-2 and TRBJ2-7, with D tentatively TRBD1 (5 bases). In germline, CDR1 is SGHAT, CDR2 FQNNGV. The CDR3 is made up of 14 amino acids. The CDR3 spells CASGLGDRNYERYF. The CDR3 DNA follows: TGTGCCAGCGGCCTAGGAGACAGAAACTACGAGCGGTACTTC.

Concerning this clonotype itself: A much larger clone lies a single base off, so this may be a read error. The V and J genes are TRBV5-1 and TRBJ2-2; 7 bases are a match to TRBD1. After removal of 6 bases from V and 3 bases from J, the junction contained 14 bases not matched to a gene. Germline lookup yields CDR1 SGHRS and CDR2 YFSETQ. The CDR3 is 17 amino acids. The DNA for the CDR3 is TGCGCCAGCAACCCCGAAGGGGGCACCCTCGACACCGGGGAGCTGTTTTTT. Residues: CASNPEGGTLDTGELFF.

Of note for this clonotype: Given a much more abundant clone one base away, this may be a read error. The chain has TRBV14 and TRBJ2-3; D is uncertain. Germline CDR1 is SGHDN and CDR2 is FVKESK. CDR3 length: 13 amino acids. The CDR3 reads CAGSRGWRDTQYF. The CDR3 DNA reads TGTGCCGGCAGCCGCGGTTGGAGAGATACGCAGTATTTT.